This T cell receptor beta chain was found in a study of Graves' ophthalmopathy and Graves' hyperthyroidism. Study observations and caveats: Blood also harbored most expanded thyroid clonotypes above 0.001 frequency.

Trimming cost V 5 bases and J 12 bases; bases outside gene matches: 19. Germline lookup yields CDR1 SEHNR and CDR2 FQNEAQ (reference sequence). The CDR3 is 16 residues long. Points on this clonotype: The antigen is undetermined.

From RNA, the CDR3 regions of TCR beta chains were amplified and sequenced. Following a first-round RT-PCR that used HTBI primers, a second-round multiplex PCR was carried out. TCRdb processed the multiplex PCR reads anew with MiXCR; each CDR3 protein has one entry. The sample holds 200,000 to 300,000 distinct CDR3 sequences, around 50% seen once. The specimen was peripheral blood. The chain is built from TRBV7-9 and TRBJ2-7, with 10 bases aligning to TRBD2. The receptor was derived from an adult man with Graves' ophthalmopathy. CDR3 residues: CASSPSLSSGRNPGYF. CDR3 in DNA: TGTGCCAGCAGCCCATCCCTGAGTAGCGGGAGGAACCCTGGGTACTTC.